One and the same sample provided the 21 T cell receptor beta chains below, sequenced in a study of blood T cells in healthy people across ages (dated by TCRdb to between 2015 and 2016). Library prep was done by 5' RACE. The reads were generated on an Illumina HiSeq 2500. The second PCR ran for roughly 7 to 11 cycles and used a J-beta primer mix along with a sample-barcoded 5' primer. The raw public data were reprocessed by TCRdb itself: fastp quality trimming at Q25, MiXCR clonotype calling, in-frame beta chains only. Each CDR3 protein appears once, grouped with its most common genes and DNA. The table for this sample lists 790,000 or so distinct CDR3 sequences; 56% of them were counted only once. 20% to 30% of the sample comes from the top ten. Sequencing input: blood. The receptors derive from a man aged 40-49 years in good health.

The chain is built from TRBV7-9 and TRBJ1-2; D not resolved. The CDR3 loop spans 14 amino acids. Germline CDR1 SEHNR, CDR2 FQNEAQ (reference sequence). V shed 3 bases and J shed 6 bases, with 14 bases lying between them. The CDR3 protein is CASSFDSRQDGYTF. CDR3 bases: TGTGCCAGCAGCTTTGATTCGCGTCAAGATGGCTACACCTTC.

V and J are TRBV6-6 and TRBJ2-3; 10 nucleotides agree with TRBD2. Germline trimming cut 2 bases from V and 4 bases from J; bases unmatched to any gene: 6. CDR3 length: 16 amino acids. Germline V gene lookup returns CDR1 MNHNY and CDR2 SVGAGI (reference sequence). The CDR3 loop is CASSYILAGDADTQYF. The CDR3 nucleotides read TGTGCCAGCAGTTACATCCTAGCGGGAGATGCAGATACGCAGTATTTT.

This chain uses TRBV9 with TRBJ2-7, with 13 bases matching TRBD2. The CDR3 length is 18 residues. Germline CDR1 and CDR2: SGDLS and YYNGEE. With V trimmed by 4 bases and J by 5 bases, 15 bases remained unmatched. CDR3 bases: TGTGCCAGCAGCCCCCGGGGGACCAGGACTAGCGGGAGCAACGAGCAGTACTTC. Its translation is CASSPRGTRTSGSNEQYF.

The V call is TRBV29-1, the J call TRBJ2-7; tentatively, D is TRBD1 (5 bases). With 7 bases removed from V and 7 bases from J, the gap between germline ends came to 14 bases. The CDR3 spans 11 residues. Looked up from germline, CDR1 is SQVTM and CDR2 is ANQGSEA. This CDR3 is CSAQGSREQYF. The CDR3 region has the DNA TGCAGCGCCCAGGGCTCGCGGGAGCAGTACTTC.

Comments on this clonotype: At one of its ends the junction is not consistent with the germline gene, which may arise from a read error. The V and J genes are TRBV20-1 and TRBJ2-7, with 10 bases identical to TRBD2. The tail of the sequence fits TRBJ2-5 better, so the J call may be wrong. The CDR3 sequence is 18 residues long. Germline V gene sequence: CDR1 DFQATT, CDR2 SNEGSKA (reference sequence). CDR3 sequence reads: CSAREWGLAGGKRETQYF. CDR3 DNA sequence: TGTAGTGCTAGAGAGTGGGGGTTAGCGGGGGGCAAGCGGGAGACCCAGTACTTC.

The table lists this clonotype with a few counts. The chain joins TRBV20-1 to TRBJ2-6; 7 positions match TRBD1. From germline, CDR1 is DFQATT and CDR2 SNEGSKA (reference sequence). The CDR3 runs to 17 residues. V lost 0 bases and J lost 0; bases outside the gene matches: 5. Here the CDR3 DNA reads TGCAGTGCTAGAGAGGGGACAGCCTCCTCTGGGGCCAACGTCCTGACTTTC. This sequence encodes CSAREGTASSGANVLTF.

The rearrangement joins TRBV12-3 or TRBV12-4 to TRBJ1-5; no definite D call. CDR3 size: 16 residues. Trimming pared 0 bases from V and 3 bases from J, leaving 12 bases between. In DNA, the CDR3 is TGTGCCAGCAGTTTAGCGCGGCAGATCAACAATCAGCCCCAGCATTTT. It yields the protein CASSLARQINNQPQHF.

V is TRBV27 and J is TRBJ1-1, with TRBD1 as a possible D gene (5 bases). V gave up 4 bases and J gave up 10 bases, with 10 bases separating them. Germline loops: CDR1 MNHEY, CDR2 SMNVEV (reference sequence). The CDR3 runs 11 residues. CDR3 sequence (DNA): TGTGCCAGCAGTTATGGGACTAGAGCTTTCTTT. Protein: CASSYGTRAFF.

This clonotype was counted only a few times. This chain connects TRBV4-1 to TRBJ1-1, with a tentative D call TRBD1 (5 bases). V lost 7 bases and J 4 bases, leaving 16 bases between the germline ends. Germline V gene lookup returns CDR1 MGHRA and CDR2 YSYEKL. The CDR3 has 14 residues. CDR3 residues: CASTQAGGGTEAFF. CDR3 DNA sequence: TGCGCCAGCACCCAGGCGGGGGGTGGCACTGAAGCTTTCTTT.

This clonotype was observed a handful of times. This CDR3 is CASSWRQGSLTYNEQFF. Written as DNA, the CDR3 is TGCGCCAGCAGCTGGCGCCAGGGGTCCCTAACCTACAATGAGCAGTTCTTC. V is TRBV5-1 and J is TRBJ2-1; D is perhaps TRBD1 (6 bases). V was pared by 3 bases and J by 2 bases, with 18 bases between. Germline V CDR1 and CDR2: SGHRS, YFSETQ. The length of the CDR3 is 17 residues. The entire variable domain, with the rest obtained from reference TRBV5-1 and TRBJ2-1, is as follows: KAGVTQTPRYLIKTRGQQVTLSCSPISGHRSVSWYQQTPGQGLQFLFEYFSETQRNKGNFPGRFSGRQFSNSRSEMNVSTLELGDSALYLCASSWRQGSLTYNEQFFGPGTRLTVL.

This sequence joins TRBV7-2 and TRBJ2-1; perhaps TRBD1 as D (5 bases). This CDR3 is 16 amino acids long. Deletions cut 0 bases from V and 1 base from J, with 10 bases between. Germline assignment: CDR1 SGHTA and CDR2 FQGNSA. CDR3 amino acids: CASSLAGSGSYNEQFF. In DNA, the CDR3 is TGTGCCAGCAGCTTAGCAGGGTCAGGGTCCTACAATGAGCAGTTCTTC.

The rearrangement joins TRBV29-1 to TRBJ1-5, with D possibly matching TRBD1 (6 bases). The CDR3 is 13 amino acids. Germline V gene lookup returns CDR1 SQVTM and CDR2 ANQGSEA. V was pared by 4 bases and J by 1 base, with 8 bases between. CDR3 bases: TGCAGCGTTGGGGGGCAGAGCAATCAGCCCCAGCATTTT. Residues: CSVGGQSNQPQHF.

This clonotype was seen a few times. The chain uses TRBV5-8 and TRBJ2-4; 9 nucleotides align to TRBD1. Unmatched junction bases numbered 19, after V lost 2 bases and J lost 13 bases. The germline V gene encodes CDR1 SGHTS and CDR2 YDEGEE. The CDR3 loop spans 17 amino acids. The CDR3 DNA sequence: TGTGCCAGCAGCTTCTCCGGGACAGGGCCTACAGGTGGGGAGCAGTACTTC. Translating it yields CASSFSGTGPTGGEQYF.

This clonotype appeared a few times. V is TRBV5-1 and J is TRBJ2-7; the match to TRBD1 covers 8 bases. Trimming cost V 2 bases and J 0 bases; bases outside gene matches: 10. CDR1 is SGHRS and CDR2 is YFSETQ in the germline V gene. This CDR3 region has 17 residues. CDR3 sequence reads: CASSLGFTGQGSYEQYF. In nucleotides, the CDR3 is TGCGCCAGCAGCTTAGGCTTCACAGGACAGGGCTCCTACGAGCAGTACTTC.

This chain uses TRBV4-3 with TRBJ2-5, with TRBD1 matching over 9 bases. Per the germline V gene, CDR1 is LGHNA and CDR2 is YSLEER. This CDR3 is built from 17 residues. Trimming at V came to 0 bases and at J to 11 bases, leaving 16 bases not matched to a gene. The CDR3 loop is CASSQEVWRDRAREQYF. The CDR3 DNA sequence: TGCGCCAGCAGCCAAGAGGTATGGCGGGACAGGGCCAGGGAGCAGTACTTC.

In this sample, this clonotype turned up a few times. The chain recombines TRBV10-3 with TRBJ1-2, with TRBD1 matching over 8 bases. Germline CDR1 and CDR2: ENHRY and SYGVKD. V shed 9 bases and J 8 bases; nucleotides not matched to a gene: 11. This CDR3 is 13 amino acids long. The CDR3 here is CAIMKDRERGYTF. The CDR3, as DNA: TGTGCCATTATGAAGGACAGGGAGAGGGGCTACACCTTC.

The gene calls are TRBV7-2 and TRBJ2-3, with 9 bases aligning to TRBD2. This CDR3 has 18 amino acids. The trim removed 1 base at V and 4 bases at J, leaving 12 bases unmatched. Per the germline V gene, CDR1 is SGHTA and CDR2 is FQGNSA. As DNA, the CDR3 is TGTGCCAGCAGCTTAGAGTCGACTAGCGGAGGCGGGGCAGATACGCAGTATTTT. As protein: CASSLESTSGGGADTQYF.

This rearrangement joins TRBV12-3 or TRBV12-4 to TRBJ1-1; tentatively, D is TRBD1 (5 bases). This CDR3 region has 15 residues. Deletions cut 3 bases from V and 0 bases from J, with 11 bases between. The CDR3: CASSFGARMNTEAFF. Written as DNA, the CDR3 is TGTGCCAGCAGTTTCGGGGCGAGGATGAACACTGAAGCTTTCTTT.

In the case of this clonotype: Given a much more abundant clone one base away, this may be a read error. This rearrangement joins TRBV29-1 to TRBJ2-3; 10 nucleotides agree with TRBD2. Germline CDR1 and CDR2: SQVTM and ANQGSEA. The CDR3 extends over 16 amino acids. The CDR3 DNA follows: TGCAGCGTTGAAGATCGCAGCGGGGGGGACACAGATGCGCAGTATTTT. Translated, it gives CSVEDRSGGDTDAQYF.

This clonotype came up a few times. V gene TRBV29-1 combines with J gene TRBJ2-7; 7 nucleotides align to TRBD2. The V gene's germline CDR1 is SQVTM and CDR2 ANQGSEA. The J segment lost 3 bases and the V segment lost 1 base, leaving 12 bases of the junction unmatched. CDR3 length: 16 residues. The CDR3 spells CSVEGRGGGNYYEQYF. The DNA of the CDR3 is TGCAGCGTTGAAGGACGCGGGGGAGGGAATTACTACGAGCAGTACTTC.

The sample holds a few counts of this clonotype. This rearrangement joins TRBV11-2 to TRBJ1-2, with 11 nucleotides matching TRBD1. Germline trimming cut 5 bases from V and 8 bases from J; bases unmatched to any gene: 10. This CDR3 comprises 15 residues. Germline-derived CDR1 and CDR2 are SGHAT and FQNNGV. In DNA, the CDR3 is TGTGCCAGCAGCCCCGGACAGGGGGCGTCTTACGGCTACACCTTC. This translates into CASSPGQGASYGYTF.